The following is a T cell receptor (beta chain) sequence with its context. What antigen it recognizes has not been identified. No base quality values were provided; no much bigger clone lies one nucleotide off. This record belongs to a study of post-analysis software for immune sequencing data (dated by TCRdb to 2015 to 2017). General notes on the study: Recorded disease courses included relapsing-remitting, secondary progressive and progressive-relapsing multiple sclerosis, with some patients lacking subtype annotation. A subset of samples was prepared in parallel using single-end sample barcoding, then pooled and co-amplified after Illumina adapter ligation. Patient repertoires were compared against around twelve previously published healthy control repertoires from donors aged about 6 to 26 years.

Beyond this particular receptor, the publication reports: About five TRBV segments, including TRBV5-6, TRBV5-1 and TRBV20-1, were significantly more frequent in patients than controls. The control group was slightly older than the multiple sclerosis patient group. Normalized Chao1 diversity was significantly lower in multiple sclerosis patients than controls, suggesting substantial peripheral T-cell clonal expansion. Direct clustering with F measure revealed strong co-clustering of samples prepared in the same batch, which led to a batch-effect correction.

Libraries were made using PCR. The sequencing machine was an Illumina HiSeq 2500. To reduce PCR and sequencing biases, unique molecular identifiers were incorporated into the TCR beta cDNA libraries. Roughly 0.5 million cDNA molecules were obtained per 1 to 10 million input T cells, so each molecule approximated one T cell. The same protocol used for the earlier healthy control dataset was applied to prepare and sequence the patient libraries. Within a given batch, samples were prepared together, multiplexed and sequenced on the same HiSeq lane. The published analysis was carried out like this. Raw barcoded reads were processed with MIGEC, discarding single-read molecular identifier groups before consensus assembly and CDR3 extraction. VDJtools was used for post-analysis of the clonotype tables, with diversity normalized by down-sampling every dataset to the smallest sample size. In repertoire overlap clustering, CDR3 amino acid sequences, but not nucleotide sequences, were matched to correct batch-related cross-sample contamination. Through fastp at Q25 and MiXCR, TCRdb rebuilt clones from the public reads, retaining in-frame beta chains. Rows are unified per CDR3 protein, each entry keeping the most common DNA and genes. Here the V and J calls rest on TCRdb's processing, not on the authors' analysis. A total of more than 450,000 distinct CDR3 sequences appear in this sample, under 40% of them only once. The ten largest clones take up approximately 6% of the sample.

To demonstrate the VDJtools post-analysis software, the study profiled TCR beta repertoires from the peripheral blood of about 13 young patients with multiple sclerosis. The multiple sclerosis patients were children and adolescents between roughly 6 and 17 years of age. Unmatched junction bases come to 4, with V trimmed by 3 bases and J by 0 bases. The cysteine opens and the phenylalanine closes a CDR3 of 15 amino acids. Here the CDR3 DNA is all that survives: 45 bases in frame from base 1. CDR1 and CDR2 (SGDLS, YYNGEE) derive from the germline V gene. The source of this sequence is a girl younger than 18 with multiple sclerosis. Input material: blood. Recombination linked TRBV9 to TRBJ2-3, with 7 junctional bases fitting TRBD2. CDR3 loop: CASSGIGGSTDTQYF. Read as DNA, the sequence is TGTGCCAGCAGCGGAATCGGGGGGAGCACAGATACGCAGTATTTT.